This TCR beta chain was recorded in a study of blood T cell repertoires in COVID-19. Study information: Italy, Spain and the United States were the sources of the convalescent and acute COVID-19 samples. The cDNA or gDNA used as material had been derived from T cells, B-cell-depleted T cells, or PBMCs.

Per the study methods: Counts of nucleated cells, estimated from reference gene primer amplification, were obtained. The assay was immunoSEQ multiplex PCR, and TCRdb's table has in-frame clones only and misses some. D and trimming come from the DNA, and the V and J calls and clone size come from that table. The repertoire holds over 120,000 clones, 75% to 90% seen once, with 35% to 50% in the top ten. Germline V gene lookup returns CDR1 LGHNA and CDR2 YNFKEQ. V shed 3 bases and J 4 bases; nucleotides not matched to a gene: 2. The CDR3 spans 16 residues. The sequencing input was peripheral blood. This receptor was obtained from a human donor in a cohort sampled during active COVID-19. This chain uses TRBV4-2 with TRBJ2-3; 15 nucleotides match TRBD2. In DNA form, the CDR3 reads TGTGCCAGCAGCCACGGGACTAGCGGGGGGCCAGATACGCAGTATTTT. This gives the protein CASSHGTSGGPDTQYF.